Below, 12 T cell receptor beta chains from the same sample are listed, as sequenced in a study of tumor-infiltrating lymphocytes in localized non-small cell lung cancer. Libraries were prepared by immunoSEQ multiplex PCR; TCRdb keeps only in-frame clonotypes and omits some of them. The sample carries approximately 3,000 clones, over 50% recorded once. Sequences were obtained from uninvolved lung tissue not adjacent to the tumor. The receptors were gathered from a human donor with non-small cell lung cancer.

The V and J genes are TRBV18 and TRBJ1-5; no clear D gene. Germline values: CDR1 KGHSH, CDR2 LQKENI. The CDR3 has 16 amino acids. V was pared by 1 base and J by 5 bases, with 15 bases between. The CDR3 sequence: CASSPQARLKDQPQHF. The CDR3 nucleotides are TGTGCCAGCTCACCACAGGCCAGATTAAAAGATCAGCCCCAGCATTTT.

V gene TRBV4-3 combines with J gene TRBJ1-1; a weak D match, TRBD1 (6 bases). Germline CDR1 is LGHNA and CDR2 is YSLEER. The CDR3 runs 17 residues. V lost 1 base, J lost 0 bases, and 15 bases lay in between. The CDR3 sequence: CASSQVQGDTMNTEAFF. CDR3 in DNA: TGCGCCAGCAGCCAAGTACAGGGTGATACTATGAACACTGAAGCTTTCTTT.

The chain employs TRBV28 and TRBJ2-1, with 8 bases identical to TRBD2. This CDR3 region has 16 residues. Trimming took 5 bases from V and 10 from J; bases not matched to a gene: 16. Germline lookup yields CDR1 MDHEN and CDR2 SYDVKM. The CDR3 region is CASSVLTSASAREQFF. CDR3 sequence (DNA): TGTGCCAGCAGTGTCCTGACTAGCGCCTCGGCCAGGGAGCAGTTCTTC.

The rearrangement joins TRBV28 to TRBJ1-2; TRBD1 aligns across 8 bases. The V segment lost 7 bases and the J segment 5 bases; nucleotides outside the gene matches: 9. Germline lookup yields CDR1 MDHEN and CDR2 SYDVKM. The CDR3 extends over 14 amino acids. CDR3 region: CASKEPGQDYGYTF. The CDR3 bases are TGTGCCAGCAAAGAACCGGGACAGGATTATGGCTACACCTTC.

The chain carries TRBV13 and TRBJ2-7; tentatively, D is TRBD1 (6 bases). Trimming removed 5 bases at V and 1 base at J, with 15 bases between. The CDR3 covers 15 residues. Germline CDR1 is PRHDT and CDR2 is FYEKMQ (reference sequence). The CDR3 DNA reads TGTGCCAGCAGCCCTTTCAGGGGACCTTCCTACGAGCAGTACTTC. Protein sequence: CASSPFRGPSYEQYF. The full variable domain, its missing parts supplied by reference TRBV13 and TRBJ2-7, is AAGVIQSPRHLIKEKRETATLKCYPIPRHDTVYWYQQGPGQDPQFLISFYEKMQSDKGSIPDRFSAQQFSDYHSELNMSSLELGDSALYFCASSPFRGPSYEQYFGPGTRLTVT.

The chain combines TRBV7-2 with TRBJ1-5; D call uncertain. The V end lost 2 bases, the J end lost 7 bases, and 18 bases lay between the germline ends. Germline loops: CDR1 SGHTA, CDR2 FQGNSA. The CDR3 is made up of 16 amino acids. The CDR3 spells CASSLPGLETRQPQHF. CDR3 in DNA: TGTGCCAGCAGCTTACCTGGACTGGAAACAAGACAGCCCCAGCATTTT. The full variable domain, in which reference TRBV7-2 and TRBJ1-5 provide the parts outside the CDR3, is GAGVSQSPSNKVTEKGKDVELRCDPISGHTALYWYRQSLGQGLEFLIYFQGNSAPDKSGLPSDRFSAERTGGSVSTLTIQRTQQEDSAVYLCASSLPGLETRQPQHFGDGTRLSIL.

The genes are TRBV7-6 and TRBJ2-3; TRBD2 agrees at 8 bases. Germline CDR1 is SGHVS and CDR2 is FNYEAQ. V lost 5 bases, J lost 5 bases, and 9 bases stayed unmatched. The CDR3 loop spans 15 amino acids. CDR3 sequence (DNA): TGTGCCAGCAGCCTACAGGCGGGAGGAAGAGATACGCAGTATTTT. Its translation: CASSLQAGGRDTQYF.

On this clone itself: The junction does not match germline at one end; this may be a read error. V usage is TRBV5-1 and J usage is TRBJ2-7, with D perhaps matching TRBD1 (6 bases). CDR3 size: 12 residues. CDR1 SGHRS and CDR2 YFSETQ come from the germline V gene. The CDR3 DNA reads as TGCGCCAGCAGCTCCGGACAGTCCCAGGAAATCTTC. This codes for CASSSGQSQEIF.

In regard to this clone: Sequence at one end of the junction differs from germline and may be a read error. The J gene is TRBJ2-5, the V gene TRBV5-1; TRBD2 might be the D (7 bases). Germline V gene lookup returns CDR1 SGHRS and CDR2 YFSETQ. This CDR3 is built from 16 residues. The CDR3 is CANSLAGASGQETQYF. The CDR3 DNA sequence: TGCGCCAACAGCCTGGCGGGGGCTAGCGGTCAAGAGACCCAGTACTTC.

The V gene is TRBV10-3, the J gene TRBJ2-7; D is unresolved. Germline V gene sequence: CDR1 ENHRY, CDR2 SYGVKD. This CDR3 has 13 amino acids. The V end lost 7 bases, the J end lost 1 base, and 11 bases lay between the germline ends. The CDR3 here is CAINRDPSYEQYF. DNA of the CDR3: TGTGCCATCAACCGCGACCCGTCCTACGAGCAGTACTTC.

V is TRBV1 and J is TRBJ2-1; the table's TRBD2 call for D was not verified on the DNA. TRBV1 is described as a pseudogene. This CDR3 has 15 residues. The CDR3 reads CTSSPGLAGANEQFF. CDR3 in DNA: TGCACCAGCAGCCCGGGACTAGCGGGAGCTAATGAGCAGTTCTTC.

This clone was recorded a few times. This sequence joins TRBV30 and TRBJ1-5; D is perhaps TRBD1 (6 bases). Trimming cost V 5 bases and J 4 bases, with 15 bases left between them. The germline CDR1 and CDR2 sequences are GTSNPN and SVGIG (reference sequence). This CDR3 region has 14 residues. The chain's CDR3 is CAWQTGERNQPQHF. The CDR3 DNA sequence: TGTGCCTGGCAGACAGGCGAAAGGAATCAGCCCCAGCATTTT.